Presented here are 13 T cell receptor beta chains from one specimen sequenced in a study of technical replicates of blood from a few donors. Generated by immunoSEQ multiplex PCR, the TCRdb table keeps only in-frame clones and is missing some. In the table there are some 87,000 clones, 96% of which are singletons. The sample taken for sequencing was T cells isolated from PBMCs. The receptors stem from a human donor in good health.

The CDR3 is CASSPGQGGAEAFF. CDR3 DNA sequence: TGTGCCAGCTCACCGGGACAGGGGGGCGCTGAAGCTTTCTTT. The chain joins TRBV18 to TRBJ1-1; TRBD1 agrees at 11 bases. The J segment lost 6 bases and the V segment lost 3 bases, leaving 3 bases of the junction unmatched. This CDR3 comprises 14 residues. From germline, CDR1 is KGHSH and CDR2 LQKENI.

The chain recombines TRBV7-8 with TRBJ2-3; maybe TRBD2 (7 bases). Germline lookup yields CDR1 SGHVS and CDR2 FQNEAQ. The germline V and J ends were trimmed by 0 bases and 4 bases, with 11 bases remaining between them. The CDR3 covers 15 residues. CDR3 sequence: CASSLAGGAPDTQYF. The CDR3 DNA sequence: TGTGCCAGCAGCTTAGCGGGGGGGGCCCCAGATACGCAGTATTTT.

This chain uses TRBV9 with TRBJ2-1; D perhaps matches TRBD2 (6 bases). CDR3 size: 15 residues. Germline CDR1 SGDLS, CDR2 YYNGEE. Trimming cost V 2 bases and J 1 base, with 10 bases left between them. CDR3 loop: CASSVVGGSYNEQFF. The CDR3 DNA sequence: TGTGCCAGCAGCGTCGTGGGGGGATCCTACAATGAGCAGTTCTTC.

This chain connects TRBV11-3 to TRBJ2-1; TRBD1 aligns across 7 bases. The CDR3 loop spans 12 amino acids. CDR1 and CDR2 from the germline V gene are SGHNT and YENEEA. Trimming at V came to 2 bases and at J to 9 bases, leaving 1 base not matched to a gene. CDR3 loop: CASSLRGLEQFF. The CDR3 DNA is TGTGCCAGCAGCTTAAGGGGGCTTGAGCAGTTCTTC.

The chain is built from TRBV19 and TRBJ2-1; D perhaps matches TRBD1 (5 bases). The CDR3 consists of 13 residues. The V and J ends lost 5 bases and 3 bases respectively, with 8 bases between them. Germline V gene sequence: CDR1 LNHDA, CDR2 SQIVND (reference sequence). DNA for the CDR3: TGTGCCAGTAGTTACGGACACTACAATGAGCAGTTCTTC. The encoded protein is CASSYGHYNEQFF. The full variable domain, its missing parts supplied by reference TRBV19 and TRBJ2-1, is DGGITQSPKYLFRKEGQNVTLSCEQNLNHDAMYWYRQDPGQGLRLIYYSQIVNDFQKGDIAEGYSVSREKKESFPLTVTSAQKNPTAFYLCASSYGHYNEQFFGPGTRLTVL.

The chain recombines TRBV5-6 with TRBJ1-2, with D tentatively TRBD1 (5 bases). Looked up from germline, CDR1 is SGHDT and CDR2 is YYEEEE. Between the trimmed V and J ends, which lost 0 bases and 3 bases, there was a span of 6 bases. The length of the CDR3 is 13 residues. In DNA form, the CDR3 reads TGTGCCAGCAGCTTGGGGGGCGACTATGGCTACACCTTC. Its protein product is CASSLGGDYGYTF.

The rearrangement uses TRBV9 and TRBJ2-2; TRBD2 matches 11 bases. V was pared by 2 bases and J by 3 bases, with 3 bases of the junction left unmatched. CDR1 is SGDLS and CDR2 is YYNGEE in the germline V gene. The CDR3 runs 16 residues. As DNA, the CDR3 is TGTGCCAGCAGCGTTACTAGCGGGAGCCACACCGGGGAGCTGTTTTTT. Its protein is CASSVTSGSHTGELFF.

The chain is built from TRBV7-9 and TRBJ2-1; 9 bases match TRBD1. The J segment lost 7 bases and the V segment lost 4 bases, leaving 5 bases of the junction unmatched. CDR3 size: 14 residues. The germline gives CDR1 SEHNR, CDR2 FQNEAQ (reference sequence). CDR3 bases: TGTGCCAGCAGCTCGGACAGGGGTGTTAATGAGCAGTTCTTC. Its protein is CASSSDRGVNEQFF.

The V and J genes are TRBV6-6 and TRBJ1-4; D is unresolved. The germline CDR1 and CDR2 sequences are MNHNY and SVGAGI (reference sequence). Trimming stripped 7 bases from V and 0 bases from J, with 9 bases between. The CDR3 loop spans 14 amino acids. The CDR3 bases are TGTGCCAGCAAAATCCAGGCAACTAATGAAAAACTGTTTTTT. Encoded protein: CASKIQATNEKLFF.

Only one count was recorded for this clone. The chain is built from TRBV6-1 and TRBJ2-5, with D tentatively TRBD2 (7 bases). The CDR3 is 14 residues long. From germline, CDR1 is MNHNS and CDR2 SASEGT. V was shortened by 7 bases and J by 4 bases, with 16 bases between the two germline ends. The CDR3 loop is CASKQAGARETQYF. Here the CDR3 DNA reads TGTGCCAGCAAGCAGGCGGGGGCGAGAGAGACCCAGTACTTC.

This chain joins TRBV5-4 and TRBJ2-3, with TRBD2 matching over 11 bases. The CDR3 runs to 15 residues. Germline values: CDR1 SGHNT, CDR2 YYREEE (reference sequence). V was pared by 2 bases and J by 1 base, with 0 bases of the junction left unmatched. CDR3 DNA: TGTGCCAGCAGCTTACTAGCGGGAGGCACAGATACGCAGTATTTT. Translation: CASSLLAGGTDTQYF.

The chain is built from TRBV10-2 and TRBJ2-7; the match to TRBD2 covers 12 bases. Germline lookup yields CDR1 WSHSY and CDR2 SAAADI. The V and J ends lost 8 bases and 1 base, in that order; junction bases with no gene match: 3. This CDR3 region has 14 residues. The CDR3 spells CASETSGSSYEQYF. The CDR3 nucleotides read TGCGCCAGCGAGACTAGCGGGAGTTCCTACGAGCAGTACTTC.

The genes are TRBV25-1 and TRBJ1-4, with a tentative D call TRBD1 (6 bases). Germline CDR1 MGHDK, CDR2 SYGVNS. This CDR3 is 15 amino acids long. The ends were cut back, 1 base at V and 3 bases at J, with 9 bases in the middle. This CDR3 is CASSEFAGANEKLFF. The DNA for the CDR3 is TGTGCCAGCAGTGAATTCGCAGGGGCTAATGAAAAACTGTTTTTT.